Listed below are T cell receptor beta chains from one sample, sequenced in a study of T-cell memory formation after mild COVID-19. TCRdb re-derived calls from the 5' RACE reads in MiXCR, one entry per CDR3 protein. The sample gives 300,000 or so distinct CDR3 sequences, around 16% of which show up once; approximately 25% is in the top ten. Sequencing used PBMCs or a T cell subset sorted from them (not recorded which). The origin of the receptors is a man younger than 35 who had mild COVID-19 (a few samples of this study predate the infection). Cell type and time point are not known. Each CDR3 is given with its conserved first and last residue. The D gene is left open where the match is weak. Clone size is not always given. Where it is, it says once, few, many or a class for expanded clones.

-	many	TRBV6-6	TRBJ2-3	CASSPSVFGDTDTQYF	TGTGCCAGCAGTCCCTCCGTTTTCGGGGACACAGATACGCAGTATTTT
TRBD1	few	TRBV7-6	TRBJ2-5	CASSLGTGTEETQYF	TGTGCCAGCAGCTTAGGGACAGGGACCGAAGAGACCCAGTACTTC
-	few	TRBV7-2	TRBJ1-5	CASQPKLGNQPQHF	TGTGCCAGCCAGCCCAAGTTGGGCAATCAGCCCCAGCATTTT
-	few	TRBV15	TRBJ2-6	CATSRGTGGGLLSGANVLTF	TGTGCCACCAGCAGGGGAACAGGTGGGGGGTTGCTATCTGGGGCCAACGTCCTGACTTTC
-	-	TRBV2	TRBJ1-4	CASSDSVVLFF	TGTGCCAGCAGTGACTCAGTAGTTCTGTTTTTT
-	-	TRBV11-2	TRBJ2-3	CASSLGAGAADTQYF	TGTGCCAGCAGCTTAGGGGCGGGGGCCGCAGATACGCAGTATTTT
-	-	TRBV7-2	TRBJ2-3	CASSLVSSFDTQYF	TGTGCCAGCAGCTTAGTCTCTAGCTTCGATACGCAGTATTTT
-	few	TRBV9	TRBJ1-3	CASRAGKGNTIYF	TGTGCCAGCAGGGCAGGGAAAGGAAACACCATATATTTT
-	few	TRBV11-2	TRBJ2-7	CASSLGRGRPAYEQYF	TGTGCCAGCAGCTTAGGGAGGGGCAGGCCAGCCTACGAGCAGTACTTC
TRBD1	few	TRBV4-3	TRBJ2-7	CASSQEGTGVEQYF	TGCGCCAGCAGCCAAGAGGGGACAGGGGTCGAGCAGTACTTC
-	-	TRBV18	TRBJ1-2	CASSPSDSRGSTF	TGTGCCAGCTCCCCGTCGGACTCCCGAGGGAGCACCTTC
-	-	TRBV6-5	TRBJ2-7	CASSFQGSYEQYF	TGTGCCAGCAGTTTTCAGGGTTCCTACGAGCAGTACTTC
TRBD2	-	TRBV12-3/TRBV12-4	TRBJ2-1	CASGGGEQFF	TGTGCCAGCGGGGGGGGTGAGCAGTTCTTC
TRBD2	-	TRBV6-2/TRBV6-3	TRBJ2-5	CASSWTSAQETQYF	TGTGCCAGCAGTTGGACTAGCGCACAAGAGACCCAGTACTTC
TRBD1	many	TRBV27	TRBJ1-1	CASSLNTGGRVAFF	TGTGCCAGCAGTTTAAACACAGGGGGCAGGGTAGCTTTCTTT
TRBD1	-	TRBV29-1	TRBJ1-5	CSVARGLGQPQHF	TGCAGCGTTGCGAGGGGGCTGGGGCAGCCCCAGCATTTT
-	few	TRBV19	TRBJ1-1	CASSIEKGLRAEAFF	TGTGCCAGTAGTATAGAGAAGGGCCTCCGCGCTGAAGCTTTCTTT
TRBD2	few	TRBV6-5	TRBJ2-5	CASTLRGDQYF	TGTGCCAGCACTCTACGGGGGGACCAGTACTTC
-	-	TRBV7-9	TRBJ1-2	CASSTGTGPGYGYTF	TGTGCCAGCAGCACGGGGACCGGCCCAGGCTATGGCTACACCTTC
-	-	TRBV4-1	TRBJ2-7	CASTPGGLGDEQYF	TGCGCCAGCACTCCCGGGGGGCTCGGGGACGAGCAGTACTTC
-	few	TRBV10-3	TRBJ2-2	CAPPDSGELFF	TGTGCCCCCCCGGACAGCGGGGAGCTGTTTTTT
-	-	TRBV9	TRBJ2-2	CASSVGEGASWELFF	TGTGCCAGCAGCGTAGGGGAGGGGGCGAGCTGGGAGCTGTTTTTT
-	-	TRBV4-2	TRBJ1-3	CASSQDWAGLTGNTIYF	TGTGCCAGCAGCCAAGATTGGGCAGGGCTTACTGGAAACACCATATATTTT
-	-	TRBV4-1	TRBJ2-2	CASSQSRLSGELFF	TGCGCCAGCAGCCAGAGCCGATTGTCCGGGGAGCTGTTTTTT
-	-	TRBV12-3/TRBV12-4	TRBJ2-2	CASSSYGDKNTGELFF	TGTGCCAGCAGTTCATACGGGGACAAGAACACCGGGGAGCTGTTTTTT
-	many	TRBV5-1	TRBJ2-1	CASSLARLNEQFF	TGCGCCAGCAGCTTGGCCCGCCTCAATGAGCAGTTCTTC
TRBD1	many	TRBV7-6	TRBJ2-5	CASSRGQGGETQYF	TGTGCCAGCAGCCGTGGACAGGGCGGAGAGACCCAGTACTTC
-	few	TRBV12-3/TRBV12-4	TRBJ2-2	CATLMRGRGVNTGELFF	TGTGCCACCCTAATGAGGGGGCGGGGGGTGAACACCGGGGAGCTGTTTTTT
TRBD1	few	TRBV7-6	TRBJ2-5	CASRADRVQETQYF	TGTGCCAGCAGGGCCGACAGGGTTCAAGAGACCCAGTACTTC